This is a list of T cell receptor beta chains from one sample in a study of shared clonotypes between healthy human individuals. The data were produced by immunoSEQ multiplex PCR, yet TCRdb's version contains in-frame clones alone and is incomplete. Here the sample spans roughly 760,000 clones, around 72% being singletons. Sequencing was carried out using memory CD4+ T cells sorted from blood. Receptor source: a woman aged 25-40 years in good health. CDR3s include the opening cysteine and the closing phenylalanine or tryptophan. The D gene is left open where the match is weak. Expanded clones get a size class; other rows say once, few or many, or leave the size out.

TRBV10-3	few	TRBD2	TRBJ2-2	TGTGCCATCAGTGAAACCAGACTAGCGGGAACCGGGGAGCTGTTTTTT	CAISETRLAGTGELFF
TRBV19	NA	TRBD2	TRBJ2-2	TGTGCCAGTAGTCCAGGGACTAGCGGGACCGGGGAGCTGTTTTTT	CASSPGTSGTGELFF
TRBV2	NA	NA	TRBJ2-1	TGTGCCAGCAGTGTGAGAAGAACCGGACTGTTTGGGATGGGGAACAATGAGCAGTTCTTC	CASSVRRTGLFGMGNNEQFF
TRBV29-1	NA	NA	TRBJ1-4	TGCAGCGTTCGCAGGCCCTTCTCGAGTGGGCAAAAACTGTTTTTT	CSVRRPFSSGQKLFF
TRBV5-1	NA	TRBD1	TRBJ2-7	TGCGCCAGCAGCTGGGACAGAGCTTACGAGCAGTACTTC	CASSWDRAYEQYF
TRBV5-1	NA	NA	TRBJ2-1	TGCGCCAGCAGCGGAGTAGGGCGGACCTCCTACAATGAGCAGTTCTTC	CASSGVGRTSYNEQFF
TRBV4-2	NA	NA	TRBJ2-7	TGTGCCAGCAGCCAAGATCCGGGCCCCTCCTACGAGCAGTACTTC	CASSQDPGPSYEQYF
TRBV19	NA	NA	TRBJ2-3	TGTGCCAGTAGTCAAGATACTTCTAGCACAGATACGCAGTATTTT	CASSQDTSSTDTQYF
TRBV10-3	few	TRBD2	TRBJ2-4	TGTGCCATCAGTGAGAGGGCTAGCGGGAATCTAGCCAAAAACATTCAGTACTTC	CAISERASGNLAKNIQYF
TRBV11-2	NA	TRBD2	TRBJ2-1	TGTGCCAGCAGCTTAGCACTAGCGGGAGGCCTTTCCTACAATGAGCAGTTCTTC	CASSLALAGGLSYNEQFF
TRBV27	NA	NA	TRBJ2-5	TGTGCCAGCAGTCTAATGTGGGGACAAGAGACCCAGTACTTC	CASSLMWGQETQYF
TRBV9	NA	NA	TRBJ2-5	TGTGCCAGCAGCCCCGGACGGGACCAAGAGACCCAGTACTTC	CASSPGRDQETQYF
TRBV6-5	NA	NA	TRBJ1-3	TGTGCCAGCGGGTATCGACAAGCTGGAAACACCATATATTTT	CASGYRQAGNTIYF
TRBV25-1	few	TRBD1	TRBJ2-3	TGTGCCAGCAATCCTATCGGGACAGGGGTCACAGATACGCAGTATTTT	CASNPIGTGVTDTQYF
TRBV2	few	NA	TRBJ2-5	TGTGCCAGCAGTGGAAATGGGGTTGAGGGGGAGACCCAGTACTTC	CASSGNGVEGETQYF
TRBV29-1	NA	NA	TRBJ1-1	TGCAGCGTTGCTTCCGACACTTTGAACACTGAAGCTTTCTTT	CSVASDTLNTEAFF
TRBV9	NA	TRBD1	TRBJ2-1	TGTGCCAGCAGCGGCCGACAGGGGTGGACTGGGGATGAGCAGTTCTTC	CASSGRQGWTGDEQFF
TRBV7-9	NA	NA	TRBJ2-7	TGTGCCAGCAGCTTCGAAGTACCATCCTACGAGCAGTACTTC	CASSFEVPSYEQYF
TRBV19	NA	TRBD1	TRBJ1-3	TGTGCCACTCGCCGGGACAGGTCTTTCTCTGGAAACACCATATATTTT	CATRRDRSFSGNTIYF
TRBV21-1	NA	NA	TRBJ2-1	TGTGCCAGCAGCAAAGTGATTGTTCGGGAAAGCGGGAGGAAAGATGAGCAGTTCTTC	CASSKVIVRESGRKDEQFF
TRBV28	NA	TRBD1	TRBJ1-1	TGTGCCAGCAGGAGGACAGGAGCCTTTGAAGCTTTCTTT	CASRRTGAFEAFF
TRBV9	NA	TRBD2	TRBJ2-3	TGTGCCAGCAGCGTGGGGTTAGCGGGGGGTCGAGATACGCAGTATTTT	CASSVGLAGGRDTQYF
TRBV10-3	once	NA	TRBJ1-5	TGTGCCATCAGTGAGTCAGAAGGGGGGTATCAGCCCCAGCATTTT	CAISESEGGYQPQHF
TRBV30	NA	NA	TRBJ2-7	TGTGCCCGAAGGGGGGACTCCTCCTACGAGCAGTACTTC	CARRGDSSYEQYF